This T cell receptor (beta chain) was obtained from a study of T-cell memory formation after mild COVID-19. Study results and limitations: Pre-infection memory already had some responding clones, implying cross-reactive memory joined.

Constant-segment primers served in 5'RACE that generated TCR alpha and TCR beta cDNA libraries bearing sample barcodes and UMIs. TCRdb analysed the 5' RACE reads with MiXCR anew, one entry per CDR3 protein. This table has a few hundred thousand distinct CDR3 sequences, around 15% appearing once. The ends were cut back, 2 bases at V and 4 bases at J, with 9 bases in the middle. This CDR3 comprises 14 residues. Germline CDR1 and CDR2: MNHNY and SVGAGI (reference sequence). On this clonotype: Its antigen is still unknown.

The chain is built from TRBV6-6 and TRBJ2-1; D is unclear. The sample taken for sequencing was PBMCs or a T cell subset sorted from them (not recorded which). The source of this sequence is a man aged 18 to 30 who had mild COVID-19 (a few samples of this study predate the infection). Cell type and time point are not known. The CDR3: CASSYDSWYNEQFF. CDR3 sequence (DNA): TGTGCCAGCAGTTACGATTCCTGGTACAATGAGCAGTTCTTC.